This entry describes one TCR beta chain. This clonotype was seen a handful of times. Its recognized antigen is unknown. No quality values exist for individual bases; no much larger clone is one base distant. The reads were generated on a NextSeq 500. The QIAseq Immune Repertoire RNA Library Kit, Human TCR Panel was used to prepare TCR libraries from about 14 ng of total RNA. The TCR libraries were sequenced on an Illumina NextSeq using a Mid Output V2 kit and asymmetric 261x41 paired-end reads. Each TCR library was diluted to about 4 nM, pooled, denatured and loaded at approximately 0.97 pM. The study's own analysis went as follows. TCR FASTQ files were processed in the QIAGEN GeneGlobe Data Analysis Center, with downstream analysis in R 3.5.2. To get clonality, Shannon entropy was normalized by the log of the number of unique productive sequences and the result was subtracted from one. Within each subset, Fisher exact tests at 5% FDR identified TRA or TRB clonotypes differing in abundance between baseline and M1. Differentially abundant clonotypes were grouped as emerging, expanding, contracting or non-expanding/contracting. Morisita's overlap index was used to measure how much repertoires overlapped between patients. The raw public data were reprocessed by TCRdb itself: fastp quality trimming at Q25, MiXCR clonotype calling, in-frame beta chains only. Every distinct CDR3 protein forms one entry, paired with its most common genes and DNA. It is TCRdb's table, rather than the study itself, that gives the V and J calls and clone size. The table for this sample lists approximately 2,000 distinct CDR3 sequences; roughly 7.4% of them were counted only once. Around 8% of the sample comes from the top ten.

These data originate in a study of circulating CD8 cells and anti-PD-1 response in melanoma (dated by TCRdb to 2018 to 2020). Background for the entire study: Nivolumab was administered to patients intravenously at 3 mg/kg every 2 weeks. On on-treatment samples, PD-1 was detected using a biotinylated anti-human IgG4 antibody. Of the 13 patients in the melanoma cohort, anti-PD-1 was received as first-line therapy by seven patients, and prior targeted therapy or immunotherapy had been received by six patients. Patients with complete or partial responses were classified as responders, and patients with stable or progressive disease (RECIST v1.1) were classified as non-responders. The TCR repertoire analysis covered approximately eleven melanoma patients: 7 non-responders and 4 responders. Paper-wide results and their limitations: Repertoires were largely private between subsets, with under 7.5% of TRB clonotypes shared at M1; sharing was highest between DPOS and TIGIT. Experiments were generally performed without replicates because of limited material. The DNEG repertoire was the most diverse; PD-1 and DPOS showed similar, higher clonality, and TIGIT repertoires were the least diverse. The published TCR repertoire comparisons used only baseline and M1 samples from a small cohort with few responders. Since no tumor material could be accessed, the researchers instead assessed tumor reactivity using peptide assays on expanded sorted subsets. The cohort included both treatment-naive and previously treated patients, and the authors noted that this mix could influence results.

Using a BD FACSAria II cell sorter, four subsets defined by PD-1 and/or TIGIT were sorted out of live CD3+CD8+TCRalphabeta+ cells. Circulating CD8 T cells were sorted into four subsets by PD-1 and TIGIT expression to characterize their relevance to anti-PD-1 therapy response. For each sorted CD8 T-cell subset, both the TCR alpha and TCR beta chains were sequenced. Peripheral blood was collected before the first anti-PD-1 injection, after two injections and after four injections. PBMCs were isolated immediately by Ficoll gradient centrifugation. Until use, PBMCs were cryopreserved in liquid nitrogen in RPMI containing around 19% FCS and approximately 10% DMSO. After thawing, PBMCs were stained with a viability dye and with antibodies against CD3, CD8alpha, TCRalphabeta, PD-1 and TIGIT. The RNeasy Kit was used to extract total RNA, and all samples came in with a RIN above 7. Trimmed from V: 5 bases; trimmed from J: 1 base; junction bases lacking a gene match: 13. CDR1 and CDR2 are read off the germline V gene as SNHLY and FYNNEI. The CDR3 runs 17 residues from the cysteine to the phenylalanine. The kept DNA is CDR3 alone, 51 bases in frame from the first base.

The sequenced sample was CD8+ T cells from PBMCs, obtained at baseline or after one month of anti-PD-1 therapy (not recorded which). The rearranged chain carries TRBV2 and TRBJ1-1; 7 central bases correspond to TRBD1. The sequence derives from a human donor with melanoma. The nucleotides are TGTGCCAGCAGTTTCGGGACAGAGGGCCGCACGAACACTGAAGCTTTCTTT. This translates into CASSFGTEGRTNTEAFF.